This T cell receptor beta chain was sequenced in a study of CD8+ T cells in alopecia areata. Indicated treatment: oral pan-JAK inhibitor, 5-10 mg twice daily. Germline V gene lookup returns CDR1 SGHVS and CDR2 FNYEAQ. CDR3 length: 14 residues. Trimming removed 5 bases from V and 5 bases from J, with 13 bases in between. Isolated RNA was reverse transcribed into cDNA used as the sequencing template. Some clones are missing from TCRdb's copy, which holds only in-frame ones; the method was immunoSEQ multiplex PCR. The sample comprises about 64,000 clones, around 42% of which are singletons, and 20% rests with the top ten.

The chain carries TRBV7-6 and TRBJ1-5; TRBD1 might be the D (5 bases). The source was CD8+ T cells sorted from blood, collected at roughly week 36, from a patient treated with tofacitinib. This receptor was taken from a human donor with alopecia areata. The CDR3 spells CASSPGGGDQPQHF. In DNA form, the CDR3 reads TGTGCCAGCAGCCCCGGGGGAGGTGATCAGCCCCAGCATTTT.